A selection of T cell receptor beta chains follows, all from one sample in a study of T cell repertoires in cytomegalovirus infection. Each CDR3 protein is one row after TCRdb ran MiXCR on the reads. The data contain some 590,000 distinct CDR3 sequences, approximately 40% of them seen just once; the ten biggest clones take up around 48%. These TCRs are of unknown antigen specificity. The source was cultured PBMCs, collected from culture after CMV antigen stimulation. The receptor set was obtained from a human donor in good health (CMV status not recorded). Some clones in this sample may be carry-over from other donors' samples. Each CDR3 is given without its conserved first and last residue. The order of the fields is V gene, J gene, CDR3 protein.

TRBV12-3/TRBV12-4,TRBJ2-7,ASSFGLAGDEQY
TRBV4-2,TRBJ1-2,ASSLPTGANYGYT
TRBV10-3,TRBJ2-1,AISELARDEQF
TRBV7-2,TRBJ2-7,ASSFGDYEQY
TRBV7-9,TRBJ1-6,ASSLIAGNSPLH
TRBV7-2,TRBJ2-1,ASSLTPHYNEQF
TRBV6-5,TRBJ2-2,ASSLHGTGHTGELF
TRBV12-3/TRBV12-4,TRBJ2-2,ASWAIGELF
TRBV2,TRBJ1-1,ASSDKSRTTEAF
TRBV27,TRBJ2-1,ASAYRGQVEQF
TRBV7-2,TRBJ2-7,ASSLASTLGDEQY
TRBV24-1,TRBJ2-2,ATSDPRGAGELF
TRBV7-2,TRBJ2-5,ASSSGLAGGTQY
TRBV7-2,TRBJ2-3,ASSLSSGRVGTQY
TRBV24-1,TRBJ2-3,ATSDSETSADTQY
TRBV7-2,TRBJ2-3,ASSFRGTTREDTQY
TRBV6-1,TRBJ2-7,ASSAGVLSSYEQY
TRBV7-9,TRBJ1-4,ASSNPWPGREKLF
TRBV12-3/TRBV12-4,TRBJ2-4,ASSSSTGQGASGIQY
TRBV10-3,TRBJ2-3,AISESGTGRTDTQY
TRBV11-1,TRBJ2-3,ASSPDRAADTQY
TRBV6-2/TRBV6-3,TRBJ1-5,ASISVNSNQPQH
TRBV12-3/TRBV12-4,TRBJ2-7,ASRVGGEYEQY
TRBV20-1,TRBJ1-5,SALPRLSNQPQH
TRBV7-8,TRBJ2-5,ASSPAGGRQETQY
TRBV7-2,TRBJ2-2,ARPQGALNTGELF
TRBV25-1,TRBJ2-5,AISYRVNETQY
TRBV20-1,TRBJ2-7,SARNVQGGHSYEQY
TRBV7-6,TRBJ2-3,ASSPRVAGEDEDTQY
TRBV7-4,TRBJ1-1,ASSLLRSSKEGGQMNTEAF
TRBV6-2/TRBV6-3,TRBJ2-6,ASSRTGAGANVLT
TRBV7-6,TRBJ2-1,ASSLGRTSGSVDEQF
TRBV19,TRBJ2-7,ASSATSGTFTGEQY
TRBV6-1,TRBJ1-4,ASSSPLGDSGVKYEKLF
TRBV7-2,TRBJ2-1,ASSFRSMNEQF
TRBV7-9,TRBJ2-7,ASSLIPGQGAHEQY
TRBV4-1,TRBJ2-6,ASSQELGVGANVLT
TRBV20-1,TRBJ1-5,SAKGQGRADQPQH
TRBV5-4,TRBJ2-1,ASSREGGAYNEQF
TRBV12-3/TRBV12-4,TRBJ2-7,ASTPSPAVGQY
TRBV20-1,TRBJ2-7,SARMQGGIYEQY